Reported below is one T cell receptor beta chain. Per the authors' pipeline: Amplification of reference gene primers provided the estimated nucleated cell counts. Produced via immunoSEQ multiplex PCR; TCRdb's table is partial and in-frame only. V, J and clone size are those of that table, while D and trimming were read from the DNA. The sample contains tens of thousands of clones, just over 85% of which appear only once. Germline assignment: CDR1 MNHEY and CDR2 SVGEGT. V was pared by 4 bases and J by 8 bases, with 11 bases of the junction left unmatched. This CDR3 spans 15 amino acids. The data belong to a study of blood T cell repertoires in COVID-19. Study information: Acute-phase and convalescent COVID-19 samples originated in the United States, Italy and Spain. PBMCs, B-cell-depleted T cells, or T cells provided the cDNA or gDNA that made up the material.

Sequences were obtained from peripheral blood. The chain has TRBV6-2 or TRBV6-3 and TRBJ2-1; 7 bases fit TRBD2. The source of this sequence is a human donor in a cohort sampled during active COVID-19. CDR3 sequence (DNA): TGTGCCAGCAGTTCTGCGAACGGGAGGAGGGATGAGCAGTTCTTC. It encodes CASSSANGRRDEQFF.